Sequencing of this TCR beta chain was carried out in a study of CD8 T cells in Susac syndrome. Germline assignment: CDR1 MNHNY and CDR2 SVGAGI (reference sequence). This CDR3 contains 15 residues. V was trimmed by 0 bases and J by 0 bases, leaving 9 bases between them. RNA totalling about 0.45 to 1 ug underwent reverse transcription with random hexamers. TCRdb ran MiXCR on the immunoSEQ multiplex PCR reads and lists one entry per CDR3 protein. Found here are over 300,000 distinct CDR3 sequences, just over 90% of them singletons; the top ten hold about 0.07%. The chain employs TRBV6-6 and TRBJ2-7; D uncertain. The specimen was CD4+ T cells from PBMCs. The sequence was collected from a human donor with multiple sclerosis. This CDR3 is CASSYSRDLSYEQYF. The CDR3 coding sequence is TGTGCCAGCAGTTACTCCCGTGACCTCTCCTACGAGCAGTACTTC.